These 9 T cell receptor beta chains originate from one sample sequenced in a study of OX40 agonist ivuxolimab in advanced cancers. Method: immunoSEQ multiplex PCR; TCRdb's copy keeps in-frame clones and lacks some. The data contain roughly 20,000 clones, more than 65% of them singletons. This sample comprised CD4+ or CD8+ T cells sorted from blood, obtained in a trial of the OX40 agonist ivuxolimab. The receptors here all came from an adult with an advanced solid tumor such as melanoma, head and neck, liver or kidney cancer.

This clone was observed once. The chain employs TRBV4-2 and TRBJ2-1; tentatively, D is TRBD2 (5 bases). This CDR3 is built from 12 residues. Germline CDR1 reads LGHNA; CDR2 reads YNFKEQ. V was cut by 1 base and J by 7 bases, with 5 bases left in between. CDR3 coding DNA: TGTGCCAGCAGCCAAGGAGGGAATGAGCAGTTCTTC. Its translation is CASSQGGNEQFF.

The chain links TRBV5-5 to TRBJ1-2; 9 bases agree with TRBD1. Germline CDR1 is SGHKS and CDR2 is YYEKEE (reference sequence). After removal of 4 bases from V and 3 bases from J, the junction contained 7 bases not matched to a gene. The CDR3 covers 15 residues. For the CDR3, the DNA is TGTGCCAGCAGCCCGGGACAGGGCTTTGACTATGGCTACACCTTC. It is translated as CASSPGQGFDYGYTF.

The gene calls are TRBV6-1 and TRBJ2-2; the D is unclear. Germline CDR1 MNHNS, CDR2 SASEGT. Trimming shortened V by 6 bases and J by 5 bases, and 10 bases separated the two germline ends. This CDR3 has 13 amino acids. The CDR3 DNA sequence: TGTGCCAGCAGGGTAGGGCGAACCGGGGAGCTGTTTTTT. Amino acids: CASRVGRTGELFF.

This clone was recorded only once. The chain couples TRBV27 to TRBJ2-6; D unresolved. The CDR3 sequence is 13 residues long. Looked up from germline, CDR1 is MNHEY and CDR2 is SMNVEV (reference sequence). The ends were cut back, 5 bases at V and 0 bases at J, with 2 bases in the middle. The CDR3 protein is CASSISGANVLTF. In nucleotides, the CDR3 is TGTGCCAGCAGTATCTCTGGGGCCAACGTCCTGACTTTC. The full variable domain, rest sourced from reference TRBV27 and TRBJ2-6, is EAQVTQNPRYLITVTGKKLTVTCSQNMNHEYMSWYRQDPGLGLRQIYYSMNVEVTDKGDVPEGYKVSRKEKRNFPLILESPSPNQTSLYFCASSISGANVLTFGAGSRLTVL.

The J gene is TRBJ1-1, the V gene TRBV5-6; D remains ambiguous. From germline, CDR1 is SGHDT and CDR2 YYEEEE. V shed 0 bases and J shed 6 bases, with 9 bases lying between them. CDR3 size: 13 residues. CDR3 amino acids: CASSLGVTAEAFF. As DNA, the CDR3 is TGTGCCAGCAGCTTGGGGGTTACCGCTGAAGCTTTCTTT.

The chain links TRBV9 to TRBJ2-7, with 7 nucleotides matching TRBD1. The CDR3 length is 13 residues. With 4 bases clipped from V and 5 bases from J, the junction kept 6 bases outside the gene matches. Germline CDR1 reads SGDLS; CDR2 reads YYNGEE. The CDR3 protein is CASSPGGFNEQYF. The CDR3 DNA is TGTGCCAGCAGCCCAGGGGGTTTCAACGAGCAGTACTTC.

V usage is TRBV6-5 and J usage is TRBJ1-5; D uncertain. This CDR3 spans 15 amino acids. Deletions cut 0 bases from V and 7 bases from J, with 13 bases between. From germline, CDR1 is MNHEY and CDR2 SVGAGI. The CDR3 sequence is CASSYSEQSRQPQHF. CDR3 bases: TGTGCCAGCAGTTACTCCGAACAGTCACGCCAGCCCCAGCATTTT.

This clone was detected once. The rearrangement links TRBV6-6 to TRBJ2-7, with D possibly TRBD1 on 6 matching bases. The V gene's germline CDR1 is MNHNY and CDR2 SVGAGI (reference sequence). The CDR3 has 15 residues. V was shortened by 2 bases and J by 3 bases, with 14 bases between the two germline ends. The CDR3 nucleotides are TGTGCCAGCAGTTACGAGGGGGTCGCTCTCTACGAGCAGTACTTC. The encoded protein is CASSYEGVALYEQYF.

In DNA, the CDR3 is TGTGCCAGCAGTCCGACTGGGGACACTGAAGCTTTCTTT. It is translated as CASSPTGDTEAFF. This chain links TRBV25-1 with TRBJ1-1, with no clear D. This CDR3 is 13 amino acids long. Trimming took off 5 bases at V and 3 bases at J, with 10 bases between the two ends. Germline V gene lookup returns CDR1 MGHDK and CDR2 SYGVNS.